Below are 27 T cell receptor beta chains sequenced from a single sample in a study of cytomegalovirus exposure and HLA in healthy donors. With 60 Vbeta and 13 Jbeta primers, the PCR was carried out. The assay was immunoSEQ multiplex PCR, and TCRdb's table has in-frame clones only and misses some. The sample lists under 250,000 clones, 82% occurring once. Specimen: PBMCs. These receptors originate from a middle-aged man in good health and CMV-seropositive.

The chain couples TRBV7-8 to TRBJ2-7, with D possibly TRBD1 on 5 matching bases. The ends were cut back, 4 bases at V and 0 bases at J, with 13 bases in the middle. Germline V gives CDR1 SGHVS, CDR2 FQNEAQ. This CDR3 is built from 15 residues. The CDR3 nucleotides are TGTGCCAGCAGCTCTCGGTGGGGCCGCTCCTACGAGCAGTACGTC. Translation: CASSSRWGRSYEQYV.

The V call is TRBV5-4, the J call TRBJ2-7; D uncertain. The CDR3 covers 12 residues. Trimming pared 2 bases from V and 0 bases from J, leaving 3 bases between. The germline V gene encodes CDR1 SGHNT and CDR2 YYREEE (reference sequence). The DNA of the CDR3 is TGTGCCAGCAGCTTTAACTCCTACGAGCAGTACTTC. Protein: CASSFNSYEQYF.

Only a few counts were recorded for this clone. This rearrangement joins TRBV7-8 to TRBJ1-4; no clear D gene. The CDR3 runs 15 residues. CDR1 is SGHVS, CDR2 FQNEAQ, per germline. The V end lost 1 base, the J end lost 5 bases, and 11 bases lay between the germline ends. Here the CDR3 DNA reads TGTGCCAGCAGCTTAGTCGGGAGGGCCAATGAAAAACTGTTTTTT. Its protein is CASSLVGRANEKLFF.

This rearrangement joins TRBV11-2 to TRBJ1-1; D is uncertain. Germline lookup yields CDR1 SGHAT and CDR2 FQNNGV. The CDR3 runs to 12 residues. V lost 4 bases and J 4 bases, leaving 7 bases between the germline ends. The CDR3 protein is CASSSLGTEAFF. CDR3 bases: TGTGCCAGCAGCTCGCTAGGCACTGAAGCTTTCTTT. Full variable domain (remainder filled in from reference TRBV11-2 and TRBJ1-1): EAGVAQSPRYKIIEKRQSVAFWCNPISGHATLYWYQQILGQGPKLLIQFQNNGVVDDSQLPKDRFSAERLKGVDSTLKIQPAKLEDSAVYLCASSSLGTEAFFGQGTRLTVV.

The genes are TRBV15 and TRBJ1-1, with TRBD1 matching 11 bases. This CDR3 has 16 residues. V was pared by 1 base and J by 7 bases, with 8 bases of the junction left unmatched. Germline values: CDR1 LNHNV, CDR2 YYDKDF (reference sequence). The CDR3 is CATSRVIGQGASEAFF. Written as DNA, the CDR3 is TGTGCCACCAGCAGAGTCATCGGACAGGGGGCAAGTGAAGCTTTCTTT.

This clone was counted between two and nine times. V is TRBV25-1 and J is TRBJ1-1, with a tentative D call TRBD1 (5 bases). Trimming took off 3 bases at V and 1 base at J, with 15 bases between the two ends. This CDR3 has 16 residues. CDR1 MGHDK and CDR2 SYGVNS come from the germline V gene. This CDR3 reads CASSEGGKTTNTEAFF. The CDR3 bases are TGTGCCAGCAGTGAGGGGGGGAAGACCACGAACACTGAAGCTTTCTTT.

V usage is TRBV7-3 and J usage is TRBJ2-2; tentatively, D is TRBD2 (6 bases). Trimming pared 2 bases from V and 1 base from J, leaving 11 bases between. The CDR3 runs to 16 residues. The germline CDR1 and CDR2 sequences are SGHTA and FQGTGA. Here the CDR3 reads CASSLAGSGNTGELFF. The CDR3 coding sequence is TGTGCCAGCAGCTTAGCGGGATCGGGGAACACCGGGGAGCTGTTTTTT.

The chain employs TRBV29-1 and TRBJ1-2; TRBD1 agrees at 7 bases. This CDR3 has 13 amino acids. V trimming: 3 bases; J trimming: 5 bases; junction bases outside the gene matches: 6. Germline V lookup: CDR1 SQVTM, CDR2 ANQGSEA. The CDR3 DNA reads TGCAGCGTTGAGCCCCGGGACAGATATGGCTACACCTTC. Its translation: CSVEPRDRYGYTF.

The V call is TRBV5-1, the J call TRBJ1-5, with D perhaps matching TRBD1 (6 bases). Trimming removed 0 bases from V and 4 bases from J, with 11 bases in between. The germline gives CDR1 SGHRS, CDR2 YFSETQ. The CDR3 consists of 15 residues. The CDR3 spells CASSLGTEANQPQHF. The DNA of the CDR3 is TGCGCCAGCAGCTTGGGGACAGAAGCAAATCAGCCCCAGCATTTT.

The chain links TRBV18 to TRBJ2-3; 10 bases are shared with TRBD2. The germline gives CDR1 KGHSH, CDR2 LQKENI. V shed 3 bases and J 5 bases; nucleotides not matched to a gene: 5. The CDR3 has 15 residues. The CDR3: CASSPPSGRGDTQYF. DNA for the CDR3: TGTGCCAGCTCACCCCCTAGCGGGAGAGGAGATACGCAGTATTTT.

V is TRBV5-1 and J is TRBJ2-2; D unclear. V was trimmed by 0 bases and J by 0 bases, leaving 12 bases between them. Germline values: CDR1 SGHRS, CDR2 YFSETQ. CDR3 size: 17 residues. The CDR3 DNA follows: TGCGCCAGCAGCTTGGCCCCGTTTACAGCGAACACCGGGGAGCTGTTTTTT. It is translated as CASSLAPFTANTGELFF.

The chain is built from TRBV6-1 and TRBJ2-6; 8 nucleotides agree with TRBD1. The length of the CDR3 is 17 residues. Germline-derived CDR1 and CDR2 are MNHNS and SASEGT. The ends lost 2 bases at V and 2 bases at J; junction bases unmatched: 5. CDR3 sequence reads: CASSENRGRTGANVLTF. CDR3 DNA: TGTGCCAGCAGTGAAAACAGGGGGAGGACTGGGGCCAACGTCCTGACTTTC.

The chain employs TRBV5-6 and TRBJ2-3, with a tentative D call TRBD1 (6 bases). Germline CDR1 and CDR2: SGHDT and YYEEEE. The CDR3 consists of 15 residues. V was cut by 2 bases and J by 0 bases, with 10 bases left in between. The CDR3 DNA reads TGTGCCAGCAGCTTCTGGACAGCTAGCACAGATACGCAGTATTTT. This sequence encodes CASSFWTASTDTQYF. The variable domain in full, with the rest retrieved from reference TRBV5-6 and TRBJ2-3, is DAGVTQSPTHLIKTRGQQVTLRCSPKSGHDTVSWYQQALGQGPQFIFQYYEEEERQRGNFPDRFSGHQFPNYSSELNVNALLLGDSALYLCASSFWTASTDTQYFGPGTRLTVL.

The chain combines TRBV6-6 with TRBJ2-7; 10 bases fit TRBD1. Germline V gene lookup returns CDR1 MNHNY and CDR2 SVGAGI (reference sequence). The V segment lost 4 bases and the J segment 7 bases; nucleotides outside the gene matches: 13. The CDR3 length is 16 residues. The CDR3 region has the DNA TGTGCCAGCAGTTCCCCTCCACCGGGACAGGGGTTGGAGCAGTACTTC. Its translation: CASSSPPPGQGLEQYF.

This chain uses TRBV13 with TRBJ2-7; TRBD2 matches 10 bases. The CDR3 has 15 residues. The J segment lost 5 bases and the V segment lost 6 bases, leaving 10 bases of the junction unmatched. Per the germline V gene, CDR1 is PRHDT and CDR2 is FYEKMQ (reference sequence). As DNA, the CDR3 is TGTGCCAGCAGTAACACCGCCGGGACTAGCGACGAGCAGTACTTC. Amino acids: CASSNTAGTSDEQYF. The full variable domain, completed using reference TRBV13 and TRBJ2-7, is AAGVIQSPRHLIKEKRETATLKCYPIPRHDTVYWYQQGPGQDPQFLISFYEKMQSDKGSIPDRFSAQQFSDYHSELNMSSLELGDSALYFCASSNTAGTSDEQYFGPGTRLTVT.

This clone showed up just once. The CDR3 nucleotides are TGCGCCAGCAGCCAAGAACCTAGCCCAGATACGCAGTATTTT. It translates to CASSQEPSPDTQYF. The chain carries TRBV4-1 and TRBJ2-3; a weak D match, TRBD2 (5 bases). The germline CDR1 and CDR2 sequences are MGHRA and YSYEKL. This CDR3 is built from 14 residues. V was pared by 0 bases and J by 4 bases, with 8 bases between.

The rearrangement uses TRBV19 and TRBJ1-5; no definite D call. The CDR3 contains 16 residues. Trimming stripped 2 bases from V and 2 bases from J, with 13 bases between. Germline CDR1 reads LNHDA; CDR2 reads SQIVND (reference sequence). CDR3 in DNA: TGTGCCAGTAGTATATTAAGCGGTGTTGGCAATCAGCCCCAGCATTTT. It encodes CASSILSGVGNQPQHF.

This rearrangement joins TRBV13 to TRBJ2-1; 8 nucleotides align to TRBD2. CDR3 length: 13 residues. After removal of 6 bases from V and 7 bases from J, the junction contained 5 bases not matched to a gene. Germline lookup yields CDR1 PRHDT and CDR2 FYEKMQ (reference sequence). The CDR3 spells CASRWGLGNEQFF. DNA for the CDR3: TGTGCCAGCAGGTGGGGACTAGGGAATGAGCAGTTCTTC.

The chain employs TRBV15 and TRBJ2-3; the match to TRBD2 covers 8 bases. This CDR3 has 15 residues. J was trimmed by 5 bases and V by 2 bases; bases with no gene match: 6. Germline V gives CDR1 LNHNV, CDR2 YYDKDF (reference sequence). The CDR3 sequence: CATSRSPGGQDTQYF. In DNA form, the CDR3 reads TGTGCCACCAGCAGATCACCGGGAGGGCAAGATACGCAGTATTTT.

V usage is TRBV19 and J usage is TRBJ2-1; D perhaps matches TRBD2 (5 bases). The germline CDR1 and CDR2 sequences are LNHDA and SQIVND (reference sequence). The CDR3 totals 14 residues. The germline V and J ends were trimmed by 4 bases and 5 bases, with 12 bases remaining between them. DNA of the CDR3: TGTGCCAGTAGTAGAGTAGGACTTCACAATGAGCAGTTCTTC. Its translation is CASSRVGLHNEQFF.

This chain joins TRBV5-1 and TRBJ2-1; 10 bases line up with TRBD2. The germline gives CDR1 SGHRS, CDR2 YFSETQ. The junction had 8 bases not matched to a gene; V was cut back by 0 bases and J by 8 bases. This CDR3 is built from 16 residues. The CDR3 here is CASSLEGLAGVDEQFF. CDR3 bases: TGCGCCAGCAGCTTGGAGGGTCTAGCGGGAGTGGATGAGCAGTTCTTC.

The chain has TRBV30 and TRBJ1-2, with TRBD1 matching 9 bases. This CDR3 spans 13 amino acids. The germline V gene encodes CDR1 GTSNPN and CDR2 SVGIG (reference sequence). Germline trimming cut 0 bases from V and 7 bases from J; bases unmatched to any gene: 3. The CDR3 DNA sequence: TGTGCCTGGAGTGTACAGGGGGCGCGTGGCTACACCTTC. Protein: CAWSVQGARGYTF.

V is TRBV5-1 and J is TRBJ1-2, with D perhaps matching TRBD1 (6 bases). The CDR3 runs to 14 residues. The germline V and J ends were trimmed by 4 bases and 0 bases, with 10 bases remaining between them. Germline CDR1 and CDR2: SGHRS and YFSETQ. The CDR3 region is CASSSGGANYGYTF. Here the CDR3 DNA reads TGCGCCAGCAGCAGCGGGGGCGCTAACTATGGCTACACCTTC.

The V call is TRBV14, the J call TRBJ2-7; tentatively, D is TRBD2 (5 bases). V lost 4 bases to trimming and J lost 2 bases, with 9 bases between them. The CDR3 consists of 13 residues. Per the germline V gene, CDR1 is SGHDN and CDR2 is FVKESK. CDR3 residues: CASSLTTPYEQYF. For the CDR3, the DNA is TGTGCCAGCAGCCTGACTACTCCCTACGAGCAGTACTTC. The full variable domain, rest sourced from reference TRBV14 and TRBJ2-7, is EAGVTQFPSHSVIEKGQTVTLRCDPISGHDNLYWYRRVMGKEIKFLLHFVKESKQDESGMPNNRFLAERTGGTYSTLKVQPAELEDSGVYFCASSLTTPYEQYFGPGTRLTVT.

CDR3 coding DNA: TGTGCCAGCAGCTTGGTGGGCGGGAGTGAGTCCTACGAGCAGTACTTC. It specifies CASSLVGGSESYEQYF. The chain is built from TRBV5-6 and TRBJ2-7; 7 bases fit TRBD2. This CDR3 contains 16 residues. J lost 1 base, V lost 0 bases, and 7 bases had no gene match. CDR1 and CDR2 (germline): SGHDT, YYEEEE. Drawing the rest from reference TRBV5-6 and TRBJ2-7, the complete variable domain is DAGVTQSPTHLIKTRGQQVTLRCSPKSGHDTVSWYQQALGQGPQFIFQYYEEEERQRGNFPDRFSGHQFPNYSSELNVNALLLGDSALYLCASSLVGGSESYEQYFGPGTRLTVT.

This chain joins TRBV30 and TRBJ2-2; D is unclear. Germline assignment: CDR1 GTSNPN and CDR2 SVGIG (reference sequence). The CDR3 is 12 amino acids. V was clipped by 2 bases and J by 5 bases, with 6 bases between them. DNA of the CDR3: TGTGCCTGGAGTACTGAGACCGGGGAGCTGTTTTTT. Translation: CAWSTETGELFF. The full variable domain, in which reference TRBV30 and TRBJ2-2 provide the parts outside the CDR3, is SQTIHQWPATLVQPVGSPLSLECTVEGTSNPNLYWYRQAAGRGLQLLFYSVGIGQISSEVPQNLSASRPQDRQFILSSKKLLLSDSGFYLCAWSTETGELFFGEGSRLTVL.

For the CDR3, the DNA is TGTGCCAGCAGCTCGAGCATTTACAATGAGCAGTTCTTC. This gives the protein CASSSSIYNEQFF. The chain combines TRBV7-9 with TRBJ2-1, with D uncertain. Germline lookup yields CDR1 SEHNR and CDR2 FQNEAQ (reference sequence). The CDR3 has 13 amino acids. Trimming removed 4 bases from V and 4 bases from J, with 8 bases in between.